This T cell receptor (beta chain) stems from a study of cytomegalovirus exposure and HLA in healthy donors. Broader study findings: Researchers had no immune exposure information except CMV serostatus available. Researchers counted around 160 TCR beta chains as cytomegalovirus-associated. Previous analysis showed most TCR beta V segments were productive about 90% or about 30% of the time. The classifier reportedly diagnosed cytomegalovirus status with high sensitivity and specificity.

As for this clone: Its target is not known.

Both 60 Vbeta primers and 13 Jbeta primers went into the PCR. This table comes from immunoSEQ multiplex PCR, and its TCRdb copy is limited to in-frame clones, with some not included. Of around 130,000 clones in the sample, 60% to 80% were seen once. Germline V gives CDR1 WNHNN, CDR2 SYGVQD (reference sequence). The CDR3 extends over 14 amino acids. V shed 7 bases and J 10 bases; nucleotides not matched to a gene: 9. The chain links TRBV10-1 to TRBJ1-4; TRBD1 agrees at 10 bases. Source material: PBMCs. The clonotype originates from a woman aged 25 to 39 in good health and CMV-seronegative. The CDR3 here is CASIFDRGRGKLFF. CDR3 nucleotide sequence: TGCGCCAGCATTTTCGACAGGGGGCGCGGAAAACTGTTTTTT.